Included here is one TCR beta chain sequence, with context. Original processing methods: Cell counts per sample came from amplifying reference gene primers. The table came from immunoSEQ multiplex PCR; TCRdb's copy has only in-frame clones and leaves some out. V, J and clone size are those of that table, while D and trimming were read from the DNA. The data hold about 70,000 clones, with approximately 86% observed a single time. The entry originates in a study of blood T cell repertoires in COVID-19. As for the study in general: PBMCs, B-cell-depleted T cells, or T cells were the source of the cDNA or gDNA that made up the material.

The CDR3 covers 17 residues. Per the germline V gene, CDR1 is LGHNA and CDR2 is YSLEER. Germline trimming cut 10 bases from V and 3 bases from J; bases unmatched to any gene: 17. The V and J genes are TRBV4-3 and TRBJ1-2, with 10 bases that match TRBD1. The receptor was isolated from a human donor in a cohort sampled during active COVID-19. Sequencing was performed on peripheral blood. CDR3 region: CATSPGTGDIQYYGYTF. The CDR3 DNA reads TGCGCCACTAGCCCCGGGACAGGGGACATACAGTACTATGGCTACACCTTC.